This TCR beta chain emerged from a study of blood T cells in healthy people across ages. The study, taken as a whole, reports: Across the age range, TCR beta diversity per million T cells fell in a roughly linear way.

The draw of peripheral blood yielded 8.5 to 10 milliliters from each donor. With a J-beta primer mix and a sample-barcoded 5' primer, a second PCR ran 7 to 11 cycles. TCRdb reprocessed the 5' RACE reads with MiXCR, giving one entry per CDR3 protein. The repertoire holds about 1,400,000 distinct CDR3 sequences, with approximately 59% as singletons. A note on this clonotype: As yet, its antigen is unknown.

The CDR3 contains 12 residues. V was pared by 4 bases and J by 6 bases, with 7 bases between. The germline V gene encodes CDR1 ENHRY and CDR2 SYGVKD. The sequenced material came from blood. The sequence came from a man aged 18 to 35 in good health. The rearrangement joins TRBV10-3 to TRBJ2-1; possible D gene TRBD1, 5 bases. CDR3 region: CAISGQSNEQFF. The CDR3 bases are TGTGCCATCAGTGGACAGTCCAATGAGCAGTTCTTC.